The 13 T cell receptor beta chains given below trace back to one sample, sequenced in a study of T cells in Graves' hyperthyroidism and ophthalmopathy. TCR beta CDR3 regions were amplified from RNA. The HTBI primer set served for first-round RT-PCR of the TCR CDR3. MiXCR, applied by TCRdb to the multiplex PCR reads, yields one record per CDR3 protein. The table lists around 700,000 distinct CDR3 sequences, 18% of them singletons, with 16% in the top ten. Sequencing used blood. The source of these receptors is a woman aged 45-65 years with Graves' hyperthyroidism that later progressed to Graves' ophthalmopathy.

This chain connects TRBV7-6 to TRBJ1-4; no clear D. Germline V gene lookup returns CDR1 SGHVS and CDR2 FNYEAQ. Trimming took off 2 bases at V and 4 bases at J, with 14 bases between the two ends. This CDR3 spans 16 amino acids. The CDR3 DNA reads TGTGCCAGCAGCTTAACAGTGGGCCAGCATAATGAAAAACTGTTTTTT. It is translated as CASSLTVGQHNEKLFF.

Ten or more counts support this clonotype. The rearrangement links TRBV20-1 to TRBJ2-3, with D maybe TRBD1 (6 bases). The CDR3 loop spans 13 amino acids. Trimming left V 5 bases short and J 0 bases short, with 9 bases between. CDR1 and CDR2 (germline): DFQATT, SNEGSKA (reference sequence). CDR3 sequence: CSASDSSTDTQYF. CDR3 nucleotides: TGCAGTGCTTCGGACAGTAGCACAGATACGCAGTATTTT.

This clonotype was recorded a few times. The rearrangement links TRBV12-3 or TRBV12-4 to TRBJ1-3; D is unresolved. The CDR3 is 14 amino acids. Between the trimmed V and J ends, which lost 2 bases and 0 bases, there was a span of 5 bases. The CDR3 DNA reads TGTGCCAGCAGTTTATCGGACTCTGGAAACACCATATATTTT. Residues: CASSLSDSGNTIYF.

This clonotype was found many times. The chain recombines TRBV20-1 with TRBJ1-6, with 9 bases lining up with TRBD1. The V gene end was trimmed by 4 bases and the J gene end by 7 bases; junction bases not matched to a gene: 8. This CDR3 region has 15 residues. In germline, CDR1 is DFQATT, CDR2 SNEGSKA (reference sequence). In DNA form, the CDR3 reads TGCAGTGCTAATCTCCCGGGACAGGGAAATTCACCCCTCCACTTT. Translation gives CSANLPGQGNSPLHF.

The CDR3 DNA follows: TGTGCCAGCAGTTACGGGGTTTATACGCAGTATTTT. Residues: CASSYGVYTQYF. This chain links TRBV6-2 or TRBV6-3 with TRBJ2-3, with D hard to call. V was clipped by 2 bases and J by 7 bases, with 7 bases between them. This CDR3 is built from 12 residues. Per the germline V gene, CDR1 is MNHEY and CDR2 is SVGEGT.

This clonotype was seen at least ten times. The rearrangement uses TRBV11-1 and TRBJ2-3; D is uncertain. The CDR3 sequence is 14 residues long. V was clipped by 1 base and J by 0 bases, with 5 bases between them. Germline V lookup: CDR1 SGHAT, CDR2 FQDESV (reference sequence). The CDR3 nucleotides are TGTGCCAGCAGCTTAGGAGCTAGCACAGATACGCAGTATTTT. Amino acids: CASSLGASTDTQYF. Full variable domain (outside the CDR3, taken from reference TRBV11-1 and TRBJ2-3): EAEVAQSPRYKITEKSQAVAFWCDPISGHATLYWYRQILGQGPELLVQFQDESVVDDSQLPKDRFSAERLKGVDSTLKIQPAELGDSAMYLCASSLGASTDTQYFGPGTRLTVL.

The gene calls are TRBV6-5 and TRBJ2-1, with D unresolved. Trimming took off 0 bases at V and 12 bases at J, with 6 bases between the two ends. Germline V lookup: CDR1 MNHEY, CDR2 SVGAGI. CDR3 size: 11 residues. In DNA form, the CDR3 reads TGTGCCAGCAGTTACTCGAATAGGCAGTTCTTC. Protein product: CASSYSNRQFF.

V and J are TRBV5-1 and TRBJ1-6; 7 bases map to TRBD1. The CDR3 consists of 17 residues. In germline, CDR1 is SGHRS, CDR2 YFSETQ. V lost 5 bases to trimming and J lost 5 bases; unmatched junction nucleotides: 13. CDR3 in amino acids: CASRPWLEQGDNSPLHF. Written as DNA, the CDR3 is TGCGCCAGCAGACCTTGGCTGGAGCAGGGGGATAATTCACCCCTCCACTTT.

The chain is built from TRBV6-1 and TRBJ1-5; D call uncertain. Trimming stripped 5 bases from V and 7 bases from J, with 18 bases between. Germline V gives CDR1 MNHNS, CDR2 SASEGT. The CDR3 loop spans 15 amino acids. The CDR3 is CASSPTRRPGQPQHF. Here the CDR3 DNA reads TGTGCCAGCAGTCCCACCAGGCGGCCGGGCCAGCCCCAGCATTTT.

This clonotype was counted at least ten times. The V gene is TRBV3-1, the J gene TRBJ1-1; 9 nucleotides agree with TRBD1. The CDR3 runs 16 residues. Germline assignment: CDR1 LGHDT and CDR2 YNNKEL (reference sequence). The V gene end was trimmed by 3 bases and the J gene end by 3 bases; junction bases not matched to a gene: 8. CDR3 region: CASSHVDRGWDTEAFF. Here the CDR3 DNA reads TGTGCCAGCAGCCACGTAGACAGGGGGTGGGACACTGAAGCTTTCTTT.

This clonotype was observed many times. CDR3 sequence: CASSFPDRSTLNSNQPQHF. The CDR3 DNA sequence: TGTGCCAGCAGTTTTCCGGACAGGAGTACTCTGAATAGCAATCAGCCCCAGCATTTT. J is TRBJ1-5 and V is TRBV12-3 or TRBV12-4; TRBD1 matches 7 bases. The CDR3 is 19 amino acids. The junction had 14 bases not matched to a gene; V was cut back by 3 bases and J by 0 bases.

The sample holds many counts of this clonotype. This chain joins TRBV20-1 and TRBJ2-7; 13 nucleotides line up with TRBD2. V was clipped by 7 bases and J by 0 bases; unmatched bases: 9. This CDR3 is 16 amino acids long. The germline CDR1 and CDR2 sequences are DFQATT and SNEGSKA (reference sequence). The CDR3 loop is CSVSRGTSGNSYEQYF. CDR3 DNA sequence: TGCAGTGTTTCTCGCGGGACTAGCGGGAACTCCTACGAGCAGTACTTC.

The chain is built from TRBV6-1 and TRBJ1-3; TRBD1 matches at 8 bases. The CDR3 has 14 amino acids. Germline values: CDR1 MNHNS, CDR2 SASEGT. V lost 2 bases and J lost 15; bases outside the gene matches: 12. CDR3: CASSESGQGVPPYF. As DNA, the CDR3 is TGTGCCAGCAGTGAAAGCGGACAGGGTGTACCCCCATATTTT.